Shown below are 21 T cell receptor beta chains from a single sample sequenced in a study of OX40 agonist ivuxolimab in advanced cancers. The repertoire was sequenced with immunoSEQ multiplex PCR; TCRdb's copy has only in-frame clones and lacks some. The sample has tens of thousands of clones, roughly nine tenths seen once. The sample here was CD4+ or CD8+ T cells sorted from blood, taken in a trial of the OX40 agonist ivuxolimab. Receptors were obtained from an adult with an advanced solid tumor such as melanoma, head and neck, liver or kidney cancer.

The rearrangement uses TRBV7-8 and TRBJ2-7; the match to TRBD1 covers 7 bases. The V gene end was trimmed by 4 bases and the J gene end by 7 bases; junction bases not matched to a gene: 1. This CDR3 region has 11 residues. Germline CDR1 is SGHVS and CDR2 is FQNEAQ. The CDR3 protein is CASSWGQEQYF. CDR3 nucleotides: TGTGCCAGCAGCTGGGGACAGGAGCAGTACTTC. Full variable domain (rest looked up from reference TRBV7-8 and TRBJ2-7): GAGVSQSPRYKVAKRGQDVALRCDPISGHVSLFWYQQALGQGPEFLTYFQNEAQLDKSGLPSDRFFAERPEGSVSTLKIQRTQQEDSAVYLCASSWGQEQYFGPGTRLTVT.

This clone was seen more than once but under ten times. Distinct nucleotide sequences in the sample also encode this CDR3. The chain carries TRBV6-4 and TRBJ1-1, with 8 nucleotides matching TRBD1. The germline CDR1 and CDR2 sequences are MRHNA and SNTAGT. The CDR3 totals 14 residues. V shed 6 bases, J shed 1 base, and the junction held 4 bases outside the gene matches. CDR3 in amino acids: CASRPGQENTEAFF. The CDR3 DNA reads as TGTGCCAGCAGGCCGGGACAGGAGAACACTGAAGCTTTCTTT.

The rearrangement joins TRBV11-2 to TRBJ2-5; D call uncertain. The CDR3 totals 14 residues. Germline CDR1 SGHAT, CDR2 FQNNGV. Trimming removed 4 bases from V and 0 bases from J, with 9 bases in between. CDR3 nucleotides: TGTGCCAGCAGCTCACAGAGGTACCAAGAGACCCAGTACTTC. It codes for CASSSQRYQETQYF.

This chain connects TRBV28 to TRBJ2-7; D remains ambiguous. The V gene's germline CDR1 is MDHEN and CDR2 SYDVKM. Trimming stripped 4 bases from V and 2 bases from J, with 12 bases between. The CDR3 is made up of 14 amino acids. The CDR3 reads CASSSGPNPYEQYF. Written as DNA, the CDR3 is TGTGCCAGCAGTTCCGGTCCCAACCCCTACGAGCAGTACTTC.

This sequence joins TRBV5-4 and TRBJ1-6; 8 bases fit TRBD1. Losses at the gene ends were 4 bases for V and 6 bases for J; bases not matched to a gene: 3. Germline assignment: CDR1 SGHNT and CDR2 YYREEE (reference sequence). The CDR3 is 14 amino acids. This chain's CDR3 is CASSADRVNSPLHF. DNA for the CDR3: TGTGCCAGCAGCGCGGACAGGGTTAATTCACCCCTCCACTTT. The full variable domain, with the rest looked up from reference TRBV5-4 and TRBJ1-6, is ETGVTQSPTHLIKTRGQQVTLRCSSQSGHNTVSWYQQALGQGPQFIFQYYREEENGRGNFPPRFSGLQFPNYSSELNVNALELDDSALYLCASSADRVNSPLHFGNGTRLTVT.

In its sample, this clone was seen a few times. The rearrangement uses TRBV18 and TRBJ1-5, with D possibly matching TRBD1 (6 bases). The V end lost 2 bases, the J end lost 8 bases, and 13 bases lay between the germline ends. Germline V CDR1 and CDR2: KGHSH, LQKENI. The length of the CDR3 is 14 residues. The CDR3, as DNA: TGTGCCAGCTCACCATACAGGGAGGAAGAGCCCCAGCATTTT. Translating gives CASSPYREEEPQHF.

V usage is TRBV6-4 and J usage is TRBJ1-1; D perhaps matches TRBD1 (6 bases). The CDR3 consists of 13 residues. Trimming removed 6 bases at V and 2 bases at J, with 10 bases between. Germline V gene lookup returns CDR1 MRHNA and CDR2 SNTAGT. CDR3 nucleotides: TGTGCCAGCAGCGAAGGGGGAAACACTGAAGCTTTCTTT. This gives the protein CASSEGGNTEAFF.

The chain links TRBV18 to TRBJ2-7, with TRBD1 identical over 8 bases. Germline V gene sequence: CDR1 KGHSH, CDR2 LQKENI. The CDR3 spans 14 residues. Trimming took 4 bases from V and 4 from J; bases not matched to a gene: 6. The CDR3 loop is CASSLGQGRYEQYF. The DNA of the CDR3 is TGTGCCAGCTCACTCGGACAGGGAAGGTACGAGCAGTACTTC.

V is TRBV7-8 and J is TRBJ1-4; maybe TRBD1 (5 bases). The CDR3 sequence is 15 residues long. Between the trimmed V and J ends, which lost 1 base and 5 bases, there was a span of 11 bases. The germline CDR1 and CDR2 sequences are SGHVS and FQNEAQ. The CDR3, as DNA: TGTGCCAGCAGCTTAGTGGGGGGTGGGAATGAAAAACTGTTTTTT. It encodes CASSLVGGGNEKLFF.

The rearrangement uses TRBV6-1 and TRBJ2-3; D unresolved. CDR3 length equals 11 residues. Germline CDR1 MNHNS, CDR2 SASEGT. Trimming shortened V by 3 bases and J by 8 bases, and 6 bases separated the two germline ends. CDR3 sequence: CASSDWLTQYF. DNA of the CDR3: TGTGCCAGCAGTGACTGGCTTACGCAGTATTTT.

The rearrangement links TRBV29-1 to TRBJ2-1, with 10 positions matching TRBD1. This CDR3 has 11 residues. The V segment lost 2 bases and the J segment 15 bases; nucleotides outside the gene matches: 4. The germline gives CDR1 SQVTM, CDR2 ANQGSEA. The CDR3 protein is CSVENRDRGFF. In DNA, the CDR3 is TGCAGCGTTGAAAACCGGGACAGGGGGTTCTTC.

The J gene is TRBJ1-4, the V gene TRBV2; 8 nucleotides line up with TRBD1. The CDR3 is 16 residues long. Germline trimming cut 7 bases from V and 1 base from J; bases unmatched to any gene: 8. The germline V gene has CDR1 SNHLY and CDR2 FYNNEI. This chain's CDR3 is CASTGQGFLTNEKLFF. The CDR3 nucleotides read TGTGCCAGCACAGGACAGGGATTCTTAACTAATGAAAAACTGTTTTTT.

The CDR3 coding sequence is TGTGCCAGCTCCCCCCGCGAGCGGAACAATGAGCAGTTCTTC. Translated: CASSPRERNNEQFF. This chain links TRBV18 with TRBJ2-1, with D possibly matching TRBD2 (5 bases). Germline assignment: CDR1 KGHSH and CDR2 LQKENI. Trimming left V 6 bases short and J 5 bases short, with 14 bases between. There are 14 residues in the CDR3.

The chain carries TRBV2 and TRBJ2-7, with 7 bases identical to TRBD1. Germline V gene lookup returns CDR1 SNHLY and CDR2 FYNNEI. There are 14 residues in the CDR3. Trimming took 1 base from V and 5 from J; bases not matched to a gene: 5. For the CDR3, the DNA is TGTGCCAGCAGTGAAGGACAGGGCGGGCACGAGCAGTACTTC. Its translation: CASSEGQGGHEQYF.

This chain joins TRBV30 and TRBJ2-2; 10 bases fit TRBD2. Germline lookup yields CDR1 GTSNPN and CDR2 SVGIG (reference sequence). The CDR3 is made up of 15 amino acids. Trimming at V came to 0 bases and at J to 4 bases, leaving 2 bases not matched to a gene. The CDR3 loop is CAWSVAGGSTGELFF. CDR3 DNA: TGTGCCTGGAGTGTAGCGGGAGGGTCCACCGGGGAGCTGTTTTTT.

V is TRBV7-2 and J is TRBJ2-7, with TRBD2 as a possible D gene (6 bases). The CDR3 runs 15 residues. CDR1 and CDR2 from the germline V gene are SGHTA and FQGNSA. Trimming removed 0 bases at V and 4 bases at J, with 13 bases between. Here the CDR3 DNA reads TGTGCCAGCAGCTTAGCGCTGGGGGGAGGATACGAGCAGTACTTC. It is translated as CASSLALGGGYEQYF. Variable domain in full (rest from reference TRBV7-2 and TRBJ2-7): GAGVSQSPSNKVTEKGKDVELRCDPISGHTALYWYRQSLGQGLEFLIYFQGNSAPDKSGLPSDRFSAERTGGSVSTLTIQRTQQEDSAVYLCASSLALGGGYEQYFGPGTRLTVT.

The chain carries TRBV29-1 and TRBJ2-3; possibly TRBD2 for D (6 bases). CDR3 length equals 15 residues. CDR1 SQVTM and CDR2 ANQGSEA come from the germline V gene. V was pared by 7 bases and J by 1 base, with 18 bases between. The CDR3 protein is CSAARLEGRTDTQYF. The CDR3 DNA reads TGCAGCGCCGCTAGACTAGAGGGGCGCACAGATACGCAGTATTTT.

The gene calls are TRBV6-4 and TRBJ2-6; 9 bases agree with TRBD2. The CDR3 runs 17 residues. V lost 0 bases and J lost 0; bases outside the gene matches: 0. Looked up from germline, CDR1 is MRHNA and CDR2 is SNTAGT. The CDR3 region has the DNA TGTGCCAGCAGTGACTCTAGCGGGAGCTCTGGGGCCAACGTCCTGACTTTC. Protein sequence: CASSDSSGSSGANVLTF.

V is TRBV4-1 and J is TRBJ2-2; 9 bases align to TRBD1. The germline V gene has CDR1 MGHRA and CDR2 YSYEKL. Trimming removed 4 bases from V and 8 bases from J; junction bases left unmatched: 11. This CDR3 has 16 residues. CDR3 sequence reads: CASSRPGQGILGELFF. The CDR3 nucleotides read TGCGCCAGCAGCCGACCGGGACAGGGTATTTTAGGGGAGCTGTTTTTT.

The chain couples TRBV2 to TRBJ2-7; maybe TRBD2 (6 bases). The V end lost 6 bases, the J end lost 0 bases, and 24 bases lay between the germline ends. The CDR3 totals 18 residues. CDR1 is SNHLY and CDR2 is FYNNEI in the germline V gene. In DNA, the CDR3 is TGTGCCAGCAGCGTTAATCGGCAGGGACTCTACAGCTCCTACGAGCAGTACTTC. Translating it yields CASSVNRQGLYSSYEQYF.

In this sample, this clone turned up a few times. The CDR3 here is CASSQVRQGASGYTF. CDR3 nucleotide sequence: TGTGCCAGCAGCCAAGTCCGACAGGGGGCCAGTGGCTACACCTTC. The V call is TRBV14, the J call TRBJ1-2, with 10 bases aligning to TRBD1. The germline CDR1 and CDR2 sequences are SGHDN and FVKESK. The trim removed 1 base at V and 7 bases at J, leaving 6 bases unmatched. This CDR3 has 15 amino acids.